This TCR beta chain was identified in a study of molecular identifiers for immune sequencing clone quantification. Findings and limits, study-wide: Because of identical TCR molecules sharing a barcode, sizes of highly expanded clones could be underestimated.

This clonotype was counted many times. Its antigen is still unknown. The V and J ends lost 4 bases and 6 bases respectively, with 11 bases between them. The CDR3 totals 13 residues. Libraries of bulk TCR were made by previously described methods (with listed TCR primers). TCRdb re-called the PCR reads through MiXCR, storing one row per CDR3 protein. The sample holds about 89,000 distinct CDR3 sequences, 15% to 20% seen once. CD8+CD4-CCR7+CD45RA+ cells were sorted as naive CD8 T cells. V usage is TRBV12-3 or TRBV12-4 and J usage is TRBJ2-3; D call uncertain. Input material: naive CD8+ T cells from blood, with Jurkat cell RNA spiked in. The sample's subset: FACS-sorted CD8+CD4-CCR7+CD45RA+ naive T cells. The origin of this receptor is a human donor in good health. Some libraries in this study had Jurkat cell RNA spiked in. The DNA of the CDR3 is TGTGCCAGCAGTTCCACAAATCTGGATACGCAGTATTTT. Protein sequence: CASSSTNLDTQYF.